These T cell receptor beta chains were read from a single sample in a study of blood T cell repertoires in COVID-19. Generated by immunoSEQ multiplex PCR, the TCRdb table keeps only in-frame clones and is missing some. The sample includes around 60,000 clones, roughly 79% of them seen just once. The sample consisted of peripheral blood. Receptors originate from a human donor in a cohort sampled during active COVID-19. Each CDR3 is given with its conserved first and last residue. D genes are given only for firm matches. The size of a clone is reported for some rows only, either as once, few or many, or as a class for expanded clones.

v_call	j_call	clone_size	d_call	cdr3_nt	cdr3_aa
TRBV7-9	TRBJ1-2	-	-	TGTGCCAGCAGCTTAGTGGCAGACTATGGCTACACCTTC	CASSLVADYGYTF
TRBV5-1	TRBJ2-1	-	TRBD1	TGCGCCAGCAGCTTGGCAACAGGGGCGGTCTACAATGAGCAGTTCTTC	CASSLATGAVYNEQFF
TRBV9	TRBJ1-2	-	-	TGTGCCAGCAGCTGGGACACGTCTGGGGGCTACACCTTC	CASSWDTSGGYTF
TRBV11-2	TRBJ2-7	-	-	TGTGCCAGCAGCCAGACCGACAGAATCCTATCGCACGAGCAGTACTTC	CASSQTDRILSHEQYF
TRBV10-1	TRBJ2-1	-	TRBD1	TGCGCCAGCAGTGAGGGACAGGGGGGGAACAATGAGCAGTTCTTC	CASSEGQGGNNEQFF
TRBV1	TRBJ1-6	few	-	TGCACCCAGAAAGGGGCAGTGAATAATTCACCCCTCCACTTT	CTQKGAVNNSPLHF
TRBV19	TRBJ2-5	-	TRBD2	TGTGCCACCGGAGTGGGAGGGGTGAGAGGAGAGACCCAGTACTTC	CATGVGGVRGETQYF
TRBV28	TRBJ2-1	-	-	TGTGCCAGCAGTTGGGGTGAGGGCTCCTACAATGAGCAGTTCTTC	CASSWGEGSYNEQFF
TRBV7-9	TRBJ1-5	-	-	TGTGCCAGCAGCAACAATACAGGGCTACAGCCCCAGCATTTT	CASSNNTGLQPQHF
TRBV27	TRBJ1-5	once	-	TGTGCCAGCCGAGGAAATGAGCTGTCGGGTCAGCCCCAGCATTTT	CASRGNELSGQPQHF
TRBV14	TRBJ2-7	once	TRBD2	TGTGCCAGCAGCCCCGGGACTACCTACGAGCAGTACTTC	CASSPGTTYEQYF
TRBV18	TRBJ2-4	-	-	TGTGCCAGCTCCCACCCCCAGTCCAAAAACATTCAGTACTTC	CASSHPQSKNIQYF
TRBV18	TRBJ2-7	-	TRBD1	TGTGCCAGCTCACCGCCCAACCGTCAGGGGGCGGCTCACGAGCAGTACTTC	CASSPPNRQGAAHEQYF
TRBV9	TRBJ2-1	-	TRBD2	TGTGCCAGCAGCGCCGGCGCAGGGGCTCTAGCGGGTGAGCAGTTCTTC	CASSAGAGALAGEQFF
TRBV12-3/TRBV12-4	TRBJ1-2	-	-	TGTGCCGTAACTCTCGACAGAGGAGGCTACACCTTC	CAVTLDRGGYTF
TRBV18	TRBJ2-5	-	-	TGTGCCAGCTCGGACTGGAAAGAGACCCAGTACTTC	CASSDWKETQYF
TRBV28	TRBJ1-2	-	TRBD1	TGTGCCACGGAGTCAGGGGACAGGAACTATGGCTACACCTTC	CATESGDRNYGYTF
TRBV4-2	TRBJ2-7	-	-	TGTGCCAGCAGCCACGAAGAGGGGGAGGGCTACGAGCAGTACTTC	CASSHEEGEGYEQYF
TRBV5-1	TRBJ1-1	once	-	TGCGCCAGCAGCTTGGGCCGGGGGGACACTGAAGCTTTCTTT	CASSLGRGDTEAFF
TRBV25-1	TRBJ2-5	-	-	TGTGCCAGCAGTGGGACTAAAGAGACCCAGTACTTC	CASSGTKETQYF
TRBV28	TRBJ2-7	-	TRBD2	TGTGCCAGCAGTTTCGCCACCGGACTAGCGGGTAACGAGCAGTACTTC	CASSFATGLAGNEQYF
TRBV28	TRBJ2-5	-	TRBD1	TGTGCCAGCAGTTTATACACGACAGGGATAGGGAATGCAAAACAAGAGACCCAGTACTTC	CASSLYTTGIGNAKQETQYF
TRBV18	TRBJ2-5	-	-	TGTGCCAGCTCACCCTCGAGGAGCGGAGAGACCCAGTACTTC	CASSPSRSGETQYF
TRBV28	TRBJ1-5	-	-	TGTGCCAGCACTCCCTTTGCTGGCCCGAGCAATCAGCCCCAGCATTTT	CASTPFAGPSNQPQHF
TRBV12-3/TRBV12-4	TRBJ1-1	-	-	TGTGCCAGCAGCCTACAGGCTGAAGCTTTCTTT	CASSLQAEAFF
TRBV5-1	TRBJ2-2	-	-	TGCGCCAGCAGCTTCTCTGGGAGTTCGAACACCGGGGAGCTGTTTTTT	CASSFSGSSNTGELFF
TRBV28	TRBJ2-7	-	-	TGTGCCAGCAGTTCAGACTTCCGGGACACCAAGTACTTC	CASSSDFRDTKYF
TRBV7-2	TRBJ2-3	-	-	TGTGCCAGCAGCGCCACTACAGATACGCAGTATTTT	CASSATTDTQYF
TRBV11-2	TRBJ1-1	-	-	TGTGCCAGCACCCCTCGGACGGCCCAGGGAACTGAAGCTTTCTTT	CASTPRTAQGTEAFF
TRBV12-3/TRBV12-4	TRBJ2-7	once	-	TGTGCCAGCAGTTTAGCCAGGGACTACGAGCAGTACTTC	CASSLARDYEQYF
TRBV7-2	TRBJ2-4	-	-	TGTGCCAGCAGCCCCCTATACATTCAGTACTTC	CASSPLYIQYF
TRBV5-6	TRBJ2-7	-	-	TGTGCCAGCACCCTGACAGCTACCTACGAGCAGTACTTC	CASTLTATYEQYF
TRBV19	TRBJ1-3	-	-	TGTGCCAGTGGCTCGAGGGCTGGGGGAAACACCATATATTTT	CASGSRAGGNTIYF
TRBV12-3/TRBV12-4	TRBJ1-2	-	-	TGTGCCAGCAGTGGGGCATACTATGGCTACACCTTC	CASSGAYYGYTF
TRBV6-2/TRBV6-3	TRBJ2-4	few	-	TGTGCCAGCAGCCCCTCCCGGGGTTACATTCAGTACTTC	CASSPSRGYIQYF
TRBV5-4	TRBJ2-7	-	TRBD2	TGTGCCAGCAGCTTGGGGACTAGCGTGGACTACGAGCAGTACTTC	CASSLGTSVDYEQYF
TRBV9	TRBJ2-3	-	TRBD2	TGTGCCAGCGGAGAGGGACTAGCGGGGGGGCCGTATACGCAGTATTTT	CASGEGLAGGPYTQYF
TRBV9	TRBJ1-2	-	TRBD1	TGTGCCAGCAGCCCAGGACAGGCCTCCTATGGCTACACCTTC	CASSPGQASYGYTF
TRBV29-1	TRBJ2-7	-	TRBD2	TGCAGCGTTGGGGGAGGGAGCAACGAGCAGTACTTC	CSVGGGSNEQYF
TRBV5-1	TRBJ1-4	-	TRBD1	TGCGCCAGCAGCTCGGACAGGGGAGGTGAAAAACTGTTTTTT	CASSSDRGGEKLFF
TRBV5-1	TRBJ2-4	-	-	TGCGCCAGCAGCTTGGGGCAGATAGCCAAAAACATTCAGTACTTC	CASSLGQIAKNIQYF
TRBV10-1	TRBJ2-2	-	-	TGCGCCAGCAGTTCCCCCGGAGCCGGGGAGCTGTTTTTT	CASSSPGAGELFF
TRBV5-1	TRBJ1-1	-	-	TGCGCCAGCAGCTTGGTTGGGGCTATGAACACTGAAGCTTTCTTT	CASSLVGAMNTEAFF